The clone carrying this T cell receptor beta chain was counted many times. CDR3 length: 15 residues. The germline gives CDR1 DFQATT, CDR2 SNEGSKA (reference sequence). V was pared by 5 bases and J by 3 bases, with 8 bases of the junction left unmatched. TCRdb called the RT-PCR reads again in MiXCR, with one record for every CDR3 protein. The sample carries about 680,000 distinct CDR3 sequences, 13% to 15% recorded once. Specimen: memory CD4+ T cells from blood. This sequence originates from a female donor in good health, serving as a healthy control. This chain joins TRBV20-1 and TRBJ1-2, with TRBD1 matching 11 bases. This CDR3 is CSALSRTGGYYGYTF. The CDR3 DNA sequence: TGCAGTGCTCTTTCCCGGACAGGGGGCTACTATGGCTACACCTTC.